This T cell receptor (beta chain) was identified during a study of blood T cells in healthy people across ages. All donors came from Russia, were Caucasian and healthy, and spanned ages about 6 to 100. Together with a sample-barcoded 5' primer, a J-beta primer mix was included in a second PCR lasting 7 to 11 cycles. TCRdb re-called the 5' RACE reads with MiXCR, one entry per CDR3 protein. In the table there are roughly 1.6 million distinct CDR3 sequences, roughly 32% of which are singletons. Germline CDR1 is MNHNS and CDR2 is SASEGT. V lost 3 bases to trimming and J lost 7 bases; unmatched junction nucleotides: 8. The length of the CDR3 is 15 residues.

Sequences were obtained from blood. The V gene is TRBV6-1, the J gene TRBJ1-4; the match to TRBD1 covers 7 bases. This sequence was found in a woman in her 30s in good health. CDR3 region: CASSDTDRRREKLFF. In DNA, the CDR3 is TGTGCCAGCAGTGATACGGACAGGAGGCGTGAAAAACTGTTTTTT.